This record looks at one T cell receptor beta chain sequence and its context. The data derive from a study of control samples from healthy donors and cancer patients. TCRdb's copy holds only in-frame clones and misses some; the assay was immunoSEQ multiplex PCR. The table lists about 96,000 clones, approximately 95% of them singletons, with approximately 8% in the top ten. The CDR3 length is 15 residues. Germline CDR1 is SNHLY and CDR2 is FYNNEI. V shed 6 bases, J shed 0 bases, and the junction held 2 bases outside the gene matches. The source is a man between 18 and 35 years old in good health. Sequencing was carried out using blood. V is TRBV2 and J is TRBJ1-6; 7 bases are shared with TRBD1. As DNA, the CDR3 is TGTGCCAGCAGGGGACAGAGCTCCTATAATTCACCCCTCCACTTT. Its protein is CASRGQSSYNSPLHF.